The sequence of this TCR beta chain was determined in a study of T cells in Graves' hyperthyroidism and ophthalmopathy. Study conclusions and caveats: In the analysis, a 13 V-J model separated ophthalmopathy from stable hyperthyroidism. Most thyroid clonotypes that were expanded above 0.001 also turned up in blood.

Trimming removed 1 base from V and 6 bases from J, with 7 bases in between. This CDR3 region has 13 residues. Subjects with ophthalmopathy showed a Clinical Activity Score no lower than 3, a NOSPECS grade no lower than 4, and a duration shorter than 3 months. Around 9.8 ml fresh peripheral blood yielded the PBMCs. The CDR3 regions of TCR beta were amplified from RNA transcripts. With the HTBI primer set, the TCR CDR3 went through a first round of RT-PCR. Each CDR3 protein gets one entry after TCRdb re-called the multiplex PCR reads with MiXCR. The table includes some 320,000 distinct CDR3 sequences, approximately 15% detected once. This clonotype has ten or more counts. The antigen is not known.

The rearrangement joins TRBV12-3 or TRBV12-4 to TRBJ1-5; D gene ambiguous. The TCR sequence derives from a woman aged 40 to 55 with Graves' ophthalmopathy. The sample comprised blood. CDR3 protein: CASSLVWVQPQHF. CDR3 nucleotide sequence: TGTGCCAGCAGTTTAGTTTGGGTTCAGCCCCAGCATTTT.